One and the same sample provided the 14 T cell receptor beta chains below, sequenced in a study of vaccination effects on CD4 cells after COVID-19. Their specific antigens are unknown. Sequencing used immunoSEQ multiplex PCR; TCRdb keeps in-frame clones, though not all of them. The profile shows some 39,000 clones, 82% of them singletons. Having been cultured for about ten days, the cells underwent CD4+ T cell isolation. The input for sequencing was CD4+ T cells from PBMCs cultured without peptide, taken before COVID-19 vaccination. These receptors came from a human donor who received a COVID-19 vaccine.

V gene TRBV27 combines with J gene TRBJ2-5; D is perhaps TRBD2 (5 bases). The CDR3 consists of 15 residues. Germline lookup yields CDR1 MNHEY and CDR2 SMNVEV (reference sequence). V lost 1 base to trimming and J lost 4 bases, with 13 bases between them. CDR3 region: CASSLFERGRETQYF. CDR3 nucleotide sequence: TGTGCCAGCAGTTTATTCGAGCGCGGGCGAGAGACCCAGTACTTC.

The chain's CDR3 is CASVKTGGFNSPLHF. The CDR3 coding sequence is TGTGCCAGCGTAAAGACAGGGGGTTTTAATTCACCCCTCCACTTT. The chain recombines TRBV6-5 with TRBJ1-6, with 9 bases aligning to TRBD1. The CDR3 extends over 15 amino acids. Germline values: CDR1 MNHEY, CDR2 SVGAGI. V lost 8 bases to trimming and J lost 6 bases; unmatched junction nucleotides: 8.

The chain carries TRBV5-1 and TRBJ1-3; the match to TRBD1 covers 10 bases. V lost 1 base and J lost 1; bases outside the gene matches: 5. The CDR3 totals 17 residues. Germline CDR1 SGHRS, CDR2 YFSETQ. CDR3: CASSLSRQGASGNTIYF. The CDR3, as DNA: TGCGCCAGCAGCTTGTCAAGACAGGGGGCTTCTGGAAACACCATATATTTT.

The CDR3 protein is CASSVLGQVGEQFF. The DNA of the CDR3 is TGTGCCAGCAGCGTCCTGGGACAGGTTGGGGAGCAGTTCTTC. The V and J genes are TRBV9 and TRBJ2-1; 8 bases fit TRBD1. Germline trimming cut 2 bases from V and 10 bases from J; bases unmatched to any gene: 8. There are 14 residues in the CDR3. Germline assignment: CDR1 SGDLS and CDR2 YYNGEE.

The genes are TRBV5-1 and TRBJ2-3; the match to TRBD2 covers 8 bases. V lost 1 base to trimming and J lost 1 base; unmatched junction nucleotides: 2. The CDR3 runs 15 residues. Germline CDR1 SGHRS, CDR2 YFSETQ. The CDR3 bases are TGCGCCAGCAGCTTGATCGGGGGGGGCACAGATACGCAGTATTTT. It is translated as CASSLIGGGTDTQYF.

The chain links TRBV9 to TRBJ1-2, with D possibly TRBD1 on 5 matching bases. V was trimmed by 0 bases and J by 4 bases, leaving 10 bases between them. The CDR3 sequence is 14 residues long. The V gene's germline CDR1 is SGDLS and CDR2 YYNGEE. CDR3 sequence: CASSVGQPSYGYTF. The CDR3 DNA reads TGTGCCAGCAGCGTAGGACAGCCCAGCTATGGCTACACCTTC. The full variable domain, in which reference TRBV9 and TRBJ1-2 provide the parts outside the CDR3, is DSGVTQTPKHLITATGQRVTLRCSPRSGDLSVYWYQQSLDQGLQFLIQYYNGEERAKGNILERFSAQQFPDLHSELNLSSLELGDSALYFCASSVGQPSYGYTFGSGTRLTVV.

The genes are TRBV4-3 and TRBJ1-4; 8 positions match TRBD1. The CDR3 has 19 residues. The germline CDR1 and CDR2 sequences are LGHNA and YSLEER. V shed 3 bases and J 0 bases; nucleotides not matched to a gene: 12. The DNA for the CDR3 is TGCGCCAGCAGCCATGAAGACAGGGGAGGAGTTACAACTAATGAAAAACTGTTTTTT. Translation gives CASSHEDRGGVTTNEKLFF.

The chain links TRBV28 to TRBJ1-5; D perhaps matches TRBD1 (5 bases). V was trimmed by 6 bases and J by 1 base, leaving 10 bases between them. The CDR3 has 14 amino acids. In germline, CDR1 is MDHEN, CDR2 SYDVKM. CDR3 bases: TGTGCCAGCAGCCCGGGGGGGAGCAATCAGCCCCAGCATTTT. Amino acids: CASSPGGSNQPQHF.

The chain has TRBV7-9 and TRBJ2-1; TRBD2 matches 8 bases. J gave up 2 bases and V 5 bases, and 11 bases lay outside the gene matches. Germline V lookup: CDR1 SEHNR, CDR2 FQNEAQ (reference sequence). This CDR3 region has 17 residues. The CDR3 spells CASSPRLGLEPYNEQFF. The CDR3 region has the DNA TGTGCCAGCAGCCCGAGGTTGGGACTAGAGCCCTACAATGAGCAGTTCTTC.

This clone has a single count. The chain uses TRBV3-1 (or the pseudogene TRBV3-2) and TRBJ1-1; D ambiguous. Germline CDR1 is LGHDT and CDR2 is YNNKEL (reference sequence). This CDR3 region has 13 residues. The V gene lost 1 base and the J gene lost 3 bases, with 6 bases spanning the gap. CDR3 residues: CASSQGRDTEAFF. The DNA for the CDR3 is TGTGCCAGCAGCCAAGGGCGCGACACTGAAGCTTTCTTT.

This chain links TRBV4-3 with TRBJ1-1; a possible D gene is TRBD1 (6 bases). CDR1 is LGHNA, CDR2 YSLEER, per germline. The CDR3 consists of 16 residues. Trimming shortened V by 3 bases and J by 4 bases, and 18 bases separated the two germline ends. In DNA, the CDR3 is TGCGCCAGCAGCCAGGACACAGGGCGAGGTGGCACTGAAGCTTTCTTT. It encodes CASSQDTGRGGTEAFF.

A remark on this clone: A read error may account for a junction end that differs from germline. Other DNA sequences in this specimen translate into the identical CDR3. This rearrangement joins TRBV10-3 to TRBJ1-4, with D perhaps matching TRBD1 (5 bases). This CDR3 has 12 amino acids. Germline CDR1 ENHRY, CDR2 SYGVKD. The CDR3 nucleotides are TGTGCCATCAGCGGGACGGATGAAAAGCTGTTTTTT. Translated: CAISGTDEKLFF.

V usage is TRBV6-1 and J usage is TRBJ1-1; 9 bases line up with TRBD1. This CDR3 has 15 residues. V dropped 2 bases and J dropped 1; count of bases not matched to a gene: 2. Germline V gene data show CDR1 as MNHNS and CDR2 as SASEGT. The CDR3 loop is CASSERQGGNTEAFF. CDR3 bases: TGTGCCAGCAGTGAACGACAGGGGGGGAACACTGAAGCTTTCTTT.

V and J are TRBV5-6 and TRBJ1-6; no firm D call. The CDR3 totals 14 residues. Germline CDR1 SGHDT, CDR2 YYEEEE. V dropped 1 base and J dropped 3 bases, with 5 bases sitting between them. This CDR3 is CASSLRSYNSPLHF. For the CDR3, the DNA is TGTGCCAGCAGCTTGAGGAGCTATAATTCACCCCTCCACTTT.